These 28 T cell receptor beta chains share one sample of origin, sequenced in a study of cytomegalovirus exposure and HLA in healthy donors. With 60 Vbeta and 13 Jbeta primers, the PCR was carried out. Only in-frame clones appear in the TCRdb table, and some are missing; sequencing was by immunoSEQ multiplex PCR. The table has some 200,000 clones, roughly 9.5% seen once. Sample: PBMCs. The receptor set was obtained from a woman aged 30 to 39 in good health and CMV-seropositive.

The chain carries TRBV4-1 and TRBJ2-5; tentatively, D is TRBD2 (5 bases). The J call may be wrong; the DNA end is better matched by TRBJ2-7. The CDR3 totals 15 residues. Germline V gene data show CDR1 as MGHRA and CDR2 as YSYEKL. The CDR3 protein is CASSQGDGITYEQYF. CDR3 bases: TGCGCCAGCAGCCAAGGCGACGGGATTACCTACGAGCAGTACTTC.

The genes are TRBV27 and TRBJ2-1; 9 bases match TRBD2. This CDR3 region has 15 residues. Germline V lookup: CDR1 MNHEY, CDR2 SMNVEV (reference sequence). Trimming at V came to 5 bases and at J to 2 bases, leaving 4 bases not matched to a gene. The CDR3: CASSRASGAYNEQFF. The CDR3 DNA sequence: TGTGCCAGCAGTAGGGCTAGCGGGGCCTACAATGAGCAGTTCTTC.

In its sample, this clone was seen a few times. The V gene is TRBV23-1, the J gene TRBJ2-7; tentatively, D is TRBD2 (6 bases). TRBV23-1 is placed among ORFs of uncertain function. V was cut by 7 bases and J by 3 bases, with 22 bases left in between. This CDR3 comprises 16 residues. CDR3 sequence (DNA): TGCGCCAGCACCCTGTGGGGGGATTTTGGCAACTACGAGCAGTACTTC. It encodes CASTLWGDFGNYEQYF.

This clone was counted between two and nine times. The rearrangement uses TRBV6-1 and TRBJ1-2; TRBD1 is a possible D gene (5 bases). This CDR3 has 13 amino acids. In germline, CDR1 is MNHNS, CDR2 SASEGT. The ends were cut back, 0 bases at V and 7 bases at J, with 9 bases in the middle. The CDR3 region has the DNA TGTGCCAGCAGTGAAGCGGGAAGGGGTGGCTACACCTTC. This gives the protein CASSEAGRGGYTF.

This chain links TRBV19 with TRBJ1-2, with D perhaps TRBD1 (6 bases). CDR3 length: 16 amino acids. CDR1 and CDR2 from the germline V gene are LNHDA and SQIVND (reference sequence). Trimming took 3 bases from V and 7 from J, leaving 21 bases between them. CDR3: CASSMPQGRGSSGYTF. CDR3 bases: TGTGCCAGTAGTATGCCCCAGGGCAGGGGATCTTCTGGCTACACCTTC.

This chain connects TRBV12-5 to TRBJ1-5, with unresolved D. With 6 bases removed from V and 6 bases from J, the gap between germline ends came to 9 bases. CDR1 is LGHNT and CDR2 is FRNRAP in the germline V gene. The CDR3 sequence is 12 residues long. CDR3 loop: CASGGPGQPQHF. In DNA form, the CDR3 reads TGTGCTAGTGGCGGCCCGGGTCAGCCCCAGCATTTT.

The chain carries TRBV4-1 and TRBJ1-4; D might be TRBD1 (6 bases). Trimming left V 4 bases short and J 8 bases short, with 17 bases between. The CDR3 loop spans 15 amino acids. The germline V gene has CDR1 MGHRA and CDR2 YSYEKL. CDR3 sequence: CASSRNLGAEEKLFF. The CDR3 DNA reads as TGCGCCAGCAGCCGCAACCTGGGGGCGGAGGAAAAACTGTTTTTT.

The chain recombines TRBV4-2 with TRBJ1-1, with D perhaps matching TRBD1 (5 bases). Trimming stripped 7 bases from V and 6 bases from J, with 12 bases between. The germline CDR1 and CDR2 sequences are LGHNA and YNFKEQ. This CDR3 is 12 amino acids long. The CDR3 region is CASKTGSAEAFF. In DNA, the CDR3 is TGTGCCAGCAAAACAGGAAGCGCTGAAGCTTTCTTT.

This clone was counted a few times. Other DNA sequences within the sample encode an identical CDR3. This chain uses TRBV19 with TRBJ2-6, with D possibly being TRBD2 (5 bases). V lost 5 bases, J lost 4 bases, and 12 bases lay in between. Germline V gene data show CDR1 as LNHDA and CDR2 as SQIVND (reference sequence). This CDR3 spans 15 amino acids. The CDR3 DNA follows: TGTGCCAGTAGTCCGGGGAGTTCAGGGGCCAACGTCCTGACTTTC. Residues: CASSPGSSGANVLTF.

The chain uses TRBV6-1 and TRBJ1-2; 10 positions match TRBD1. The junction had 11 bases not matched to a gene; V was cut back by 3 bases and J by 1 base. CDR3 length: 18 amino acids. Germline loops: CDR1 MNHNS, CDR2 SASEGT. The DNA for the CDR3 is TGTGCCAGCAGTGACAGACGTAGGACAGGGGGTAATAACTATGGCTACACCTTC. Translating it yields CASSDRRRTGGNNYGYTF.

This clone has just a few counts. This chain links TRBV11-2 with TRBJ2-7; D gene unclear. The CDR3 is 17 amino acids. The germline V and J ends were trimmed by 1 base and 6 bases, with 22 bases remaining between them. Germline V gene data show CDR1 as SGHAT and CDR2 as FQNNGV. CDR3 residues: CASSLVLQLSSYFEQYF. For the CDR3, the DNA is TGTGCCAGCAGCTTAGTTTTACAGCTTTCCTCGTACTTCGAGCAGTACTTC.

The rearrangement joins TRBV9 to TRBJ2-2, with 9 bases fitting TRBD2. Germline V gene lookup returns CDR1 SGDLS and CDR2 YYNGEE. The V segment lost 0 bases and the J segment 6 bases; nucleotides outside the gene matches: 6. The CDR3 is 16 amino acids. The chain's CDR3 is CASSVVSGRTAGELFF. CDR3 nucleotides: TGTGCCAGCAGCGTAGTAAGCGGGAGGACGGCCGGGGAGCTGTTTTTT.

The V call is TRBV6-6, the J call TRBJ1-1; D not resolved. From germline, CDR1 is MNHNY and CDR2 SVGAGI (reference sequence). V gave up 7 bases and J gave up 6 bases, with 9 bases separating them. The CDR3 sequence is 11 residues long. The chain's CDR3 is CASTHGAEAFF. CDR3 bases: TGTGCCAGCACCCACGGGGCTGAAGCTTTCTTT.

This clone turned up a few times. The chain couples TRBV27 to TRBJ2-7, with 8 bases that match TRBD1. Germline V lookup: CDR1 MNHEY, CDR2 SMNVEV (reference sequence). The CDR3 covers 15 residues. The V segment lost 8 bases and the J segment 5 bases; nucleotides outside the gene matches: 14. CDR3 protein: CASRTNRDRPHEQYF. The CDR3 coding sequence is TGTGCCAGCCGGACCAACCGGGACAGGCCCCACGAGCAGTACTTC.

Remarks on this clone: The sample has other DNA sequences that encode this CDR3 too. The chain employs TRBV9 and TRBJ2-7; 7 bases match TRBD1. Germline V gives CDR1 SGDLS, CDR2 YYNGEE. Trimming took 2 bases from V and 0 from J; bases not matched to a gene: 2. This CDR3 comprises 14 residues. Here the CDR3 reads CASSVTGNSYEQYF. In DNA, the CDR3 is TGTGCCAGCAGCGTGACAGGGAACTCCTACGAGCAGTACTTC.

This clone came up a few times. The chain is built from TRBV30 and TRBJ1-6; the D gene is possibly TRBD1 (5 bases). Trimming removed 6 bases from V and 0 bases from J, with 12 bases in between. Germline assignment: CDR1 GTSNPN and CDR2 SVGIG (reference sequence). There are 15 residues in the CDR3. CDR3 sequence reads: CACRRQSSYNSPLHF. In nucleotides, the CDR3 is TGTGCCTGCCGCAGACAGAGCTCCTATAATTCACCCCTCCACTTT.

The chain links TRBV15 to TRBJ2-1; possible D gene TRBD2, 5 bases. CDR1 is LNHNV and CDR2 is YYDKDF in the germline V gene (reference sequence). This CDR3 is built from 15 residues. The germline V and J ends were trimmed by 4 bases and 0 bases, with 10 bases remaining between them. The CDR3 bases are TGTGCCACCAGCATTAGCGCCACCTCCTACAATGAGCAGTTCTTC. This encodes CATSISATSYNEQFF.

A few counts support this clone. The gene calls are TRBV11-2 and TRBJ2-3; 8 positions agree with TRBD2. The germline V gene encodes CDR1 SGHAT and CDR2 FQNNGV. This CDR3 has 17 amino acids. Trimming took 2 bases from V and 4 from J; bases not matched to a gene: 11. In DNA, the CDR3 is TGTGCCAGCAGCTTAAATCTCGGGGCGGGAGGATCAGATACGCAGTATTTT. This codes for CASSLNLGAGGSDTQYF.

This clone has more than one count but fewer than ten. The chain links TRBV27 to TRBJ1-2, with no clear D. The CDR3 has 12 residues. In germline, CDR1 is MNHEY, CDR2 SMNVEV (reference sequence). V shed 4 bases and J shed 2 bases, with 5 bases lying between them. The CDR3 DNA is TGTGCCAGCAGTTCCAGGAACTATGGCTACACCTTC. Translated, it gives CASSSRNYGYTF.

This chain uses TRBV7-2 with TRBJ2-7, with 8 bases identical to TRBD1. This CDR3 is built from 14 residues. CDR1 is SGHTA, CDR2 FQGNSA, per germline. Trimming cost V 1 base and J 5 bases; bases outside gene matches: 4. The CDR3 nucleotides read TGTGCCAGCAGCTTAGGACAGGGGAAACACGAGCAGTACTTC. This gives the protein CASSLGQGKHEQYF.

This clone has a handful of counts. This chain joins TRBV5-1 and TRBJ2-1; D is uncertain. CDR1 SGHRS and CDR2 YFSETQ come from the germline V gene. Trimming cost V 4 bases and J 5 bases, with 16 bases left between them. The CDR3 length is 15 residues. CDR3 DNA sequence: TGCGCCAGCAGCCCTCGTGTGAGAACTAACAATGAGCAGTTCTTC. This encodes CASSPRVRTNNEQFF.

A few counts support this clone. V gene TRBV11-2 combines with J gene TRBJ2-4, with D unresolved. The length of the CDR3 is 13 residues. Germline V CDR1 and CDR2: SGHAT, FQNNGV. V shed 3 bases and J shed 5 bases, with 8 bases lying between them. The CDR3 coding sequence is TGTGCCAGCAGCTTTGGGCCCCAAAACATTCAGTACTTC. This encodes CASSFGPQNIQYF.

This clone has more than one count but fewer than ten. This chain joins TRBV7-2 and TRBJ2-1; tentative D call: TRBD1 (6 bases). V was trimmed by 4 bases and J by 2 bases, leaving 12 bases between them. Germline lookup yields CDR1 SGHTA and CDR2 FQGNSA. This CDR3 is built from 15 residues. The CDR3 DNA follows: TGTGCCAGCAGCTGGGGGCCCGGCACCTACAATGAGCAGTTCTTC. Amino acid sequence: CASSWGPGTYNEQFF.

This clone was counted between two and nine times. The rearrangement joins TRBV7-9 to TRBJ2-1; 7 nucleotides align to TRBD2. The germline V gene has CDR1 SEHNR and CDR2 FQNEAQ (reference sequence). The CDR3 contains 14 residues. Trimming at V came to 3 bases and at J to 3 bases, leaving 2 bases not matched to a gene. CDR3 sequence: CASSLGGNYNEQFF. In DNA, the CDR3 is TGTGCCAGCAGCTTGGGGGGGAACTACAATGAGCAGTTCTTC.

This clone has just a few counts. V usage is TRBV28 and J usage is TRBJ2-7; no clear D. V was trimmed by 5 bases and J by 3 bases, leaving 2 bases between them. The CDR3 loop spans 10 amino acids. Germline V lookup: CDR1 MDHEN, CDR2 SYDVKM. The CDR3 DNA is TGTGCCAGCAGTCACTACGAGCAGTACTTC. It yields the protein CASSHYEQYF.

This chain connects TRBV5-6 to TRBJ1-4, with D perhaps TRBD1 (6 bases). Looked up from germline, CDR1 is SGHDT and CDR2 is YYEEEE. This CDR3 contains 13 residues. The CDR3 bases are TGTGCTTCTGCGCAGGGGACTAATGAAAAACTGTTTTTT. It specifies CASAQGTNEKLFF.

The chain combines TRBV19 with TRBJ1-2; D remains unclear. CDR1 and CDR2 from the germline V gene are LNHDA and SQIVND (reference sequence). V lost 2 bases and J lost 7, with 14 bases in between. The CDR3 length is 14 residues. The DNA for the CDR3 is TGTGCCAGTAGTATAAACGGGAATGGTCGTGGCTACACCTTC. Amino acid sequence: CASSINGNGRGYTF.

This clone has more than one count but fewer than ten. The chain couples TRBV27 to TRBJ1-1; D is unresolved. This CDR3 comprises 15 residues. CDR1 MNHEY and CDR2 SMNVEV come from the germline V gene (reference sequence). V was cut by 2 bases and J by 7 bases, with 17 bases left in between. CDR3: CASSLHGVGVDEAFF. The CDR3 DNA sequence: TGTGCCAGCAGTTTACACGGGGTAGGCGTAGATGAAGCTTTCTTT.